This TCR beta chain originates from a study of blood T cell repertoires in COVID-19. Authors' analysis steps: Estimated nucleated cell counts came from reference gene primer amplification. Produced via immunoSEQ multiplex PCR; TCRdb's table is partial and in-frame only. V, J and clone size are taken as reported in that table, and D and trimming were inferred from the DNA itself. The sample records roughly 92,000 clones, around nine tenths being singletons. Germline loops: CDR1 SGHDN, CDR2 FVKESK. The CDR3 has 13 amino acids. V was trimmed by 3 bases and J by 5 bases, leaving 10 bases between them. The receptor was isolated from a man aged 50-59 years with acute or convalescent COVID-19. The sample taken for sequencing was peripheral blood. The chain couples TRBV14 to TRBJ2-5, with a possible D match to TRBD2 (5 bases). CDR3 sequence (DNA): TGTGCCAGCAGCCACTCCGGCGGGGAGACCCAGTACTTC. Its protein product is CASSHSGGETQYF. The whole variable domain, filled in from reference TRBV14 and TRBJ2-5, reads EAGVTQFPSHSVIEKGQTVTLRCDPISGHDNLYWYRRVMGKEIKFLLHFVKESKQDESGMPNNRFLAERTGGTYSTLKVQPAELEDSGVYFCASSHSGGETQYFGPGTRLLVL.